These T cell receptor beta chains were read from a single sample in a study of OX40 agonist ivuxolimab in advanced cancers. The table came from immunoSEQ multiplex PCR; TCRdb's copy has only in-frame clones and leaves some out. The data hold about 45,000 clones, with 88% observed a single time. This specimen consisted of CD4+ or CD8+ T cells sorted from blood, obtained in a trial of the OX40 agonist ivuxolimab. The receptors come from an adult with an advanced solid tumor such as melanoma, head and neck, liver or kidney cancer. The CDR3 runs from the conserved cysteine through the conserved F or W. D genes are given only for firm matches. Size tells how often a clone was seen (once, few, many) or the class of an expanded clone, and some rows leave it out.

TRBV7-6	NA	TRBJ2-5	NA	TGTGCCAGCAGCTTGAGATTCCAAGAGACCCAGTACTTC	CASSLRFQETQYF
TRBV30	once	TRBJ1-2	NA	TGTGCCTGGAGTGTACTCAGGGGCGCGGGTAATGGCTACACCTTC	CAWSVLRGAGNGYTF
TRBV5-1	NA	TRBJ2-1	TRBD1	TGCGCCAGCAGCTCCCTACAGACAGGGAACCCCAGGCAGTTCTTC	CASSSLQTGNPRQFF
TRBV7-6	NA	TRBJ2-5	NA	TGTGCCAGCAGCTTCCAAGAGACCCAGTACTTC	CASSFQETQYF
TRBV28	NA	TRBJ2-5	TRBD1	TGTGCCAGCAGGTCAGGGGGCTGGGAGACCCAGTACTTC	CASRSGGWETQYF
TRBV19	NA	TRBJ2-7	TRBD2	TGTGCCAGTAGTCCTCTAGCGGGAGTGGGGGAGCAGTACTTC	CASSPLAGVGEQYF
TRBV11-2	NA	TRBJ1-1	NA	TGTGCCAGCAGCTTTCAGGGGAACACTGAAGCTTTCTTT	CASSFQGNTEAFF
TRBV7-2	few	TRBJ2-7	TRBD1	TGTGCCAGCAGCGGACAGGGGAGGCCTTTTTACGAGCAGTACTTC	CASSGQGRPFYEQYF
TRBV7-7	NA	TRBJ2-1	NA	TGTGCTAGCCGGGCATTACACGGGACTGGTGAGCAGTTCTTC	CASRALHGTGEQFF
TRBV19	NA	TRBJ2-6	NA	TGTGCCAGTAGTATCCCCCTGGGGGCTGGGGCCAACGTCCTGACTTTC	CASSIPLGAGANVLTF
TRBV5-4	once	TRBJ2-3	NA	TGTGCCAGCAGCTCCCGGGGGCAACCTCACAATACGCAGTATTTT	CASSSRGQPHNTQYF
TRBV7-2	NA	TRBJ1-5	NA	TGTGCCAGCAGCTTAGGGGAGGGGACGGGGCCCCAGCATTTT	CASSLGEGTGPQHF
TRBV11-2	NA	TRBJ2-1	NA	TGTGCCAGCAACTACCCCTCCAACGGTGAGCAGTTCTTC	CASNYPSNGEQFF
TRBV28	NA	TRBJ2-7	TRBD1	TGTGCCAGCGGACAGGGCTCCTACGAGCAGTACTTC	CASGQGSYEQYF
TRBV20-1	NA	TRBJ2-1	NA	TGCAGTGCTAGAAAGAACAATGAGCAGTTCTTC	CSARKNNEQFF
TRBV7-2	NA	TRBJ2-3	NA	TGTGCCAGCAGCAGGACTCCAGATACGCAGTATTTT	CASSRTPDTQYF
TRBV11-2	NA	TRBJ2-2	NA	TGTGCCAGCAGGAGATTTGCGGGACTGACCACCGGGGAGCTGTTTTTT	CASRRFAGLTTGELFF
TRBV13	NA	TRBJ1-6	NA	TGTGCCAGCAGCTTAGGCGGAAGGGGGTATAATTCACCCCTCCACTTT	CASSLGGRGYNSPLHF
TRBV15	NA	TRBJ2-1	TRBD2	TGTGCCACCAGCAGGAGGACTAGCGGGAAGAATGAGCAGTTCTTC	CATSRRTSGKNEQFF
TRBV21-1	NA	TRBJ2-2	NA	TGTGCCAGCAGCAAACTGTCTAGCGGGAGCCCCGGGGAGCTGTTTTTT	CASSKLSSGSPGELFF
TRBV28	NA	TRBJ2-3	NA	TGTGCCAGCAGTCCAAATAGCGGCCCCACAGATACGCAGTATTTT	CASSPNSGPTDTQYF
TRBV29-1	NA	TRBJ2-7	NA	TGCAGCGTTGATGGATCAAGCTCCTACGAGCAGTACTTC	CSVDGSSSYEQYF
TRBV27	NA	TRBJ2-6	NA	TGTGCCAGCAGTTTAACTGGGGCCAACGTCCTGACTTTC	CASSLTGANVLTF
TRBV4-2	NA	TRBJ1-3	NA	TGTGCCAGCAGCCAAGCTAGACTCTCCTCTGGAAACACCATATATTTT	CASSQARLSSGNTIYF
TRBV6-4	NA	TRBJ2-3	TRBD1	TGTGCCAGCAGTCCGACAGGGGCCCGCGGGGATACGCAGTATTTT	CASSPTGARGDTQYF
TRBV6-1	NA	TRBJ2-5	TRBD1	TGTGCCAGCACTTCGGACAGGGTCCTTAGGACCCAGTACTTC	CASTSDRVLRTQYF
TRBV18	NA	TRBJ2-1	TRBD2	TGTGCCAGCTCACCGCAAGCGGGAGGAAACAATGAGCAGTTCTTC	CASSPQAGGNNEQFF
TRBV28	NA	TRBJ2-7	NA	TGTGCCAGCAGGACACCGGGACAAGCCTACGAGCAGTACTTC	CASRTPGQAYEQYF
TRBV2	NA	TRBJ2-5	NA	TGTGCCAGCAGTGCGGCAAGGGAGACCCAGTACTTC	CASSAARETQYF
TRBV19	NA	TRBJ2-4	NA	TGTGCCAGTAGTCTTGGACTAACAGGGAACATTCAGTACTTC	CASSLGLTGNIQYF
TRBV11-2	NA	TRBJ2-5	TRBD1	TGTGCCAGCAGCGTCGGGACAGTAAAAGCCGGGAAGACCCAGTACTTC	CASSVGTVKAGKTQYF
TRBV5-1	NA	TRBJ1-5	NA	TGCGCCAGCAGCCCTGGGGACCACAATCAGCCCCAGCATTTT	CASSPGDHNQPQHF
TRBV18	NA	TRBJ2-7	TRBD1	TGTGCCAGCTCACCACGCCAGGGGGAAAGCTACGAGCAGTACTTC	CASSPRQGESYEQYF
TRBV13	NA	TRBJ2-7	NA	TGTGCCAGCAGTTCCACAGGGTACGAGCAGTACTTC	CASSSTGYEQYF
TRBV6-5	NA	TRBJ1-5	NA	TGTGCCAGTAGTTACTCGGCCAGGGGCAGCAATCAGCCCCAGCATTTT	CASSYSARGSNQPQHF
TRBV11-3	NA	TRBJ2-7	TRBD1	TGTGCCAGCAGCCCTGGACAGGGCTACGAGCAGTACTTC	CASSPGQGYEQYF
TRBV7-9	NA	TRBJ1-5	NA	TGTGCCAGCAGCTTAAGTCTGGCTAACTCGAATCAGCCCCAGCATTTT	CASSLSLANSNQPQHF
TRBV11-3	NA	TRBJ2-1	NA	TGTGCCAGCAGCTTCGGCAGCTCCTACAATGAGCAGTTCTTC	CASSFGSSYNEQFF
TRBV5-1	NA	TRBJ1-2	NA	TGCGCCAGCAGGGTTTTGACAACTAACTATGGCTACACCTTC	CASRVLTTNYGYTF
TRBV15	NA	TRBJ2-3	TRBD2	TGTGCCACCAGCAGCGGACTAGCGGGAGGAGGGGGCACAGATACGCAGTATTTT	CATSSGLAGGGGTDTQYF
TRBV2	NA	TRBJ2-3	TRBD1	TGTGCCAGCAGTGTGGACAGGGGAGGCACAGATACGCAGTATTTT	CASSVDRGGTDTQYF
TRBV11-1	NA	TRBJ2-7	NA	TGTGCCAGCAGCTTAATTGTCAGTCCCTACGAGCAGTACTTC	CASSLIVSPYEQYF
TRBV4-2	NA	TRBJ2-6	NA	TGTGCCAGCAGCCAGACGTCCCGGGCGGCTGGGGCCAACGTCCTGACTTTC	CASSQTSRAAGANVLTF
TRBV2	NA	TRBJ2-3	NA	TGTGCCAGGACAGGAGCGATTGGGGGCACAGATACGCAGTATTTT	CARTGAIGGTDTQYF
TRBV19	NA	TRBJ2-5	NA	TGTGCCAGTACCTACTCGGGACTGAACCAAGAGACCCAGTACTTC	CASTYSGLNQETQYF
TRBV9	NA	TRBJ2-5	TRBD2	TGTGCCAGCAGCGTAAGCGGGAGATACCAAGAGACCCAGTACTTC	CASSVSGRYQETQYF
TRBV7-2	NA	TRBJ2-3	TRBD2	TGTGCCAGCAGCATTAGCGGGATTCGTACAGATACGCAGTATTTT	CASSISGIRTDTQYF
TRBV7-3	NA	TRBJ2-3	TRBD1	TGTGCCAGCAGCCCGCGGACAGGGAGGTCGGGAGATACGCAGTATTTT	CASSPRTGRSGDTQYF
TRBV7-2	NA	TRBJ2-7	TRBD2	TGTGCCAGCAGCTTATCAGCGGGAGCCTACGAGCAGTACTTC	CASSLSAGAYEQYF
TRBV25-1	NA	TRBJ2-3	TRBD2	TGTGCCAGCAGTGGACTAGCGGGAACAGATACGCAGTATTTT	CASSGLAGTDTQYF
TRBV7-2	few	TRBJ1-1	NA	TGTGCCAGCAGTCGAGACAAGAGCTCTGAAGCTTTCTTT	CASSRDKSSEAFF
TRBV4-1	NA	TRBJ2-7	TRBD2	TGCGCCAGCAGCCCGAGTTGGGAGCGGGAGTTGAGTGAGCAGTACTTC	CASSPSWERELSEQYF